The source of this T cell receptor (beta chain) is a study of T-cell memory formation after mild COVID-19. CDR3 length: 13 residues. V was trimmed by 5 bases and J by 2 bases, leaving 10 bases between them. Germline-derived CDR1 and CDR2 are MNHEY and SVGAGI. MiXCR, run by TCRdb on the 5' RACE reads, gives a single entry per CDR3 protein. The repertoire consists of 350,000 to 450,000 distinct CDR3 sequences, with 20% to 25% occurring once and the leading ten covering around 8.1%. The chain is built from TRBV6-5 and TRBJ2-7; perhaps TRBD1 as D (6 bases). Sequenced: PBMCs or a T cell subset sorted from them (not recorded which). The receptor was derived from an adult woman who had mild COVID-19 (a few samples of this study predate the infection). Cell type and time point are not known. The CDR3 DNA reads as TGTGCCAGCAGTGAACAGGGACCCTACGAGCAGTACTTC. This gives the protein CASSEQGPYEQYF.